The next 11 T cell receptor beta chains were all read from a single sample in a study of regulatory T cells in long-lasting Graves disease. The sample's time point: newly diagnosed GD, antithyroid drugs for less than 3 months. The TCR library was made from RNA extracted from PBMCs. Arm-PCR of CDR3 regions with iRepertoire HTBI primers generated TCR beta libraries. TCRdb reprocessed the multiplex PCR reads with MiXCR, giving one entry per CDR3 protein. This table has 540,000 or so distinct CDR3 sequences, approximately 15% appearing once. This sample also belongs to another study, concerning T cells in Graves' hyperthyroidism and ophthalmopathy.

Material: peripheral blood mononuclear cells (PBMCs), obtained at new diagnosis, from a patient treated with antithyroid drugs. These receptors were collected from a man aged 30 to 39 with Graves disease.

This clonotype was recorded many times. CDR3 nucleotides: TGCAGTACGGGGGGAGGCGGCGAGCCCCAGCATTTT. Protein sequence: CSTGGGGEPQHF. The chain has TRBV20-1 and TRBJ1-5; possibly TRBD1 for D (5 bases). Germline V gene data show CDR1 as DFQATT and CDR2 as SNEGSKA (reference sequence). The CDR3 runs 12 residues. The ends were cut back, 8 bases at V and 8 bases at J, with 16 bases in the middle.

This clonotype showed up many times. The CDR3 here is CSARDGDSAQETQYF. CDR3 coding DNA: TGCAGTGCTAGAGATGGGGATAGCGCCCAAGAGACCCAGTACTTC. The chain carries TRBV20-1 and TRBJ2-5; tentative D call: TRBD2 (5 bases). CDR1 and CDR2 (germline): DFQATT, SNEGSKA (reference sequence). The CDR3 has 15 amino acids. Trimming took 0 bases from V and 1 from J, leaving 12 bases between them.

J is TRBJ2-7 and V is TRBV30; D ambiguous. CDR1 GTSNPN and CDR2 SVGIG come from the germline V gene (reference sequence). V was trimmed by 7 bases and J by 3 bases, leaving 13 bases between them. The CDR3 consists of 12 residues. The CDR3, as DNA: TGTGCCTCATCACAAGTGAACTACGAGCAGTACTTC. It yields the protein CASSQVNYEQYF.

The chain carries TRBV24-1 and TRBJ2-5; TRBD1 is a possible D gene (6 bases). The CDR3 totals 15 residues. V was shortened by 4 bases and J by 5 bases, with 16 bases between the two germline ends. Per germline, CDR1 KGHDR and CDR2 SFDVKD. The CDR3 DNA follows: TGTGCCACCAGTGAGGAGACAGGATGGCAGGAGACCCAGTACTTC. Translation: CATSEETGWQETQYF.

At least ten counts were recorded for this clonotype. This sequence joins TRBV20-1 and TRBJ2-3; 7 bases line up with TRBD2. With 0 bases clipped from V and 5 bases from J, the junction kept 5 bases outside the gene matches. The CDR3 is made up of 14 amino acids. Germline lookup yields CDR1 DFQATT and CDR2 SNEGSKA (reference sequence). CDR3 DNA: TGCAGTGCTAGAGATCTAGGGGAGGGAGATACGCAGTATTTT. This translates into CSARDLGEGDTQYF.

The table lists this clonotype with a few counts. The V call is TRBV27, the J call TRBJ2-7; possibly TRBD1 for D (6 bases). CDR1 is MNHEY and CDR2 is SMNVEV in the germline V gene (reference sequence). V lost 10 bases, J lost 6 bases, and 13 bases lay in between. The CDR3 consists of 11 residues. The CDR3 sequence is CATATGFEQYF. The CDR3 nucleotides read TGTGCCACCGCTACAGGGTTCGAGCAGTACTTC.

Ten or more counts support this clonotype. The chain combines TRBV12-5 with TRBJ1-2; D is ambiguous. Trimming removed 2 bases at V and 4 bases at J, with 8 bases between. Per the germline V gene, CDR1 is LGHNT and CDR2 is FRNRAP. The length of the CDR3 is 13 residues. The CDR3 region is CASGLSRTYGYTF. In nucleotides, the CDR3 is TGTGCTAGTGGTTTGAGTCGGACCTATGGCTACACCTTC. The full variable domain, completed using reference TRBV12-5 and TRBJ1-2, is DARVTQTPRHKVTEMGQEVTMRCQPILGHNTVFWYRQTMMQGLELLAYFRNRAPLDDSGMPKDRFSAEMPDATLATLKIQPSEPRDSAVYFCASGLSRTYGYTFGSGTRLTVV.

This clonotype was picked up many times. The chain is built from TRBV2 and TRBJ2-1, with 9 bases identical to TRBD1. CDR1 is SNHLY, CDR2 FYNNEI, per germline. V lost 10 bases, J lost 2 bases, and 18 bases stayed unmatched. The CDR3 runs to 18 residues. CDR3 nucleotide sequence: TGTGCCACCCTACACGGGACAGGGCTTCTTTCCCCCTACAATGAGCAGTTCTTC. Residues: CATLHGTGLLSPYNEQFF.

This clonotype was observed many times. The chain is built from TRBV14 and TRBJ2-7; the match to TRBD1 covers 9 bases. The V and J ends lost 5 bases and 5 bases, in that order; junction bases with no gene match: 7. The CDR3 totals 14 residues. Germline lookup yields CDR1 SGHDN and CDR2 FVKESK. The CDR3 region is CASSNRDRDHEQYF. CDR3 nucleotide sequence: TGTGCCAGCAGCAACCGGGACAGGGACCACGAGCAGTACTTC.

V usage is TRBV20-1 and J usage is TRBJ2-1; 7 nucleotides align to TRBD1. The J call is doubtful: the DNA matches TRBJ2-5 better. CDR3 length: 13 amino acids. Germline-derived CDR1 and CDR2 are DFQATT and SNEGSKA (reference sequence). The CDR3 reads CSASDRNQETQYF. CDR3 coding DNA: TGCAGTGCTTCGGACAGGAACCAAGAGACCCAGTACTTC.

This clonotype was detected a few times. The CDR3: CASKEGGGNTIYF. Written as DNA, the CDR3 is TGTGCCAGCAAGGAGGGCGGCGGAAACACCATATATTTT. This chain connects TRBV6-1 to TRBJ1-3; D is ambiguous. The CDR3 has 13 residues. Germline-derived CDR1 and CDR2 are MNHNS and SASEGT. V was trimmed by 7 bases and J by 4 bases, leaving 11 bases between them.